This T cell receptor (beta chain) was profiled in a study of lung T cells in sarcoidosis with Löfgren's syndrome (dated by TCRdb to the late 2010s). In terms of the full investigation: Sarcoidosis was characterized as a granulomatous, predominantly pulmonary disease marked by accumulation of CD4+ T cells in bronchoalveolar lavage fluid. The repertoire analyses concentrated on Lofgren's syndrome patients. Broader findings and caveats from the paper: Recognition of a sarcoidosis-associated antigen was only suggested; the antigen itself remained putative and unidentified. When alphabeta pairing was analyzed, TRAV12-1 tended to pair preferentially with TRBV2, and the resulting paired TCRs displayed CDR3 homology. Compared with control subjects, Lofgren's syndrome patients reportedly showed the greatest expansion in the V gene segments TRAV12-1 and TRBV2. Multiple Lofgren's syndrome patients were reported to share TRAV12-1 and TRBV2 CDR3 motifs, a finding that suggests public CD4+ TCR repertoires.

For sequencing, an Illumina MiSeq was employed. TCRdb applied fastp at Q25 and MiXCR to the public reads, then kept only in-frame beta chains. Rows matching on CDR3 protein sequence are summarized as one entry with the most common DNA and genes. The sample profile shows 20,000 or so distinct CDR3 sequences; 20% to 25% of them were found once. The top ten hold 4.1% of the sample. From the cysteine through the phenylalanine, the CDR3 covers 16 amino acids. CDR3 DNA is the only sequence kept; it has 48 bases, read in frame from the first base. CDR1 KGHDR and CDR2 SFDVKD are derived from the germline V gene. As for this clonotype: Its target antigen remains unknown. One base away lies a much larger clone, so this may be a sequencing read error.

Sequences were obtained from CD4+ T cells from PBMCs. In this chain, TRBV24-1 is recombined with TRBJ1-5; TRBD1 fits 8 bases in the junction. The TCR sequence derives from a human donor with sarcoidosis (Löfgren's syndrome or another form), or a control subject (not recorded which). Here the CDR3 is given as CAASDPGTGSNQPQHF. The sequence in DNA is TGTGCCGCCAGTGATCCCGGGACAGGTAGCAATCAGCCCCAGCATTTT.